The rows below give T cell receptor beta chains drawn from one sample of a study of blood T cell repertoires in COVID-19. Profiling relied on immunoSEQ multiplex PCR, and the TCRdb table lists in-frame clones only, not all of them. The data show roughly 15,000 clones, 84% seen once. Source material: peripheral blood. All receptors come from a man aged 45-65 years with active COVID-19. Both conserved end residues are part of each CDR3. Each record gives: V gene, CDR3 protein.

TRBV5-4 CASSFRGSNTDTQYF
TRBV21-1 CASSKAPWQDTEAFF
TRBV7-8 CASSLLNWGVNTGELFF
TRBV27 CASSIGQSGEQYF
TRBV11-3 CASPKRGNNEQFF
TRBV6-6 CASSIPLDRVVGYTF
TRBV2 CASSEGVRTGGLWDEKLFF
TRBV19 CASSSGPSYEQYF
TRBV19 CASSIGLAGENTGELFF
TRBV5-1 CASSFRTGTSLIEQFF
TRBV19 CASPRGNEQFF
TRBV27 CASIGGNTIYF
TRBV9 CASSVVQGSTDTQYF
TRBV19 CASSTSGTNSYEQYF
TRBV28 CASSRDSPNYGYTF
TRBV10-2 CASSERSTTSYEQYF
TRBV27 CASSEVAGGPTYEQYF
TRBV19 CASSVRFTGSYEQYF
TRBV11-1 CASSTDRGPLGNTIYF
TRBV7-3 CASSLNPSGIAEQYF
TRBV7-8 CASSLWLAGGTITDTQYF
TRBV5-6 CASSSERENAGELFF
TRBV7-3 CASSLTGLAGARTGELFF
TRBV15 CATSSELGQHSGNTIYF
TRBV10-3 CAISESTSGYSYNEQFF
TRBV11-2 CASSSPGVGNTIYF
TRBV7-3 CASSLTALAAINEQFF
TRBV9 CASSVGGSGVFTYNEQFF
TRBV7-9 CASRRGGSRAFF
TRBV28 CASCRGRTNEKLFF
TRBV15 CATSTRGVPQPQHF
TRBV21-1 CASSKLAGGTNEQYF
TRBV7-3 CASSLAGATDTQYF
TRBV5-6 CASSPGLAGDPTVVEQFF
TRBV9 CASSADRGVDEQYF